The source of this TCR beta chain is a study of identical twins (dated by TCRdb to the mid-2010s). Turning to the overall study: The study deep-sequenced TCR alpha and beta repertoires from monozygotic twins, unrelated adults of various ages and cord blood to test whether fetal clonotypes persist. To rule out contamination, the twin experiments were replicated at different times with different library preparation protocols. General study outcomes and caveats: Zero-insertion analyses could be partly confounded by invariant T cells such as MAIT and iNKT, although diverse VJ usage argued against such confounding for most clonotypes. Out-of-frame TCR alpha sequences shared between twins showed an excess of low generation-probability sequences compared with coincidental sharing between unrelated individuals. The excess sharing between twins in beta out-of-frame sequences was weaker because fewer shared sequences reduced the signal-to-noise ratio. Fewer insertions were carried by abundant cord blood beta clonotypes, a similar but weaker trend appeared in young adult naive repertoires, and no such trend appeared in memory repertoires. In monozygotic twins, recombination models systematically underestimated out-of-frame TCR alpha sharing, but the models matched the sharing seen between unrelated individuals. Conclusions relied on cross-sectional statistical analysis, since the same donors could not be followed over many years.

About this clonotype: No antigen is known for it. No quality values exist for individual bases; no much larger clone is one base distant.

The library was produced with 5' RACE. These reads were obtained on an Illumina HiSeq 2000. A universal primer binding site was added through template switching, and the final cDNA carried a unique molecular identifier so that TCR cDNA molecules could be counted accurately. Specific primers in the conserved constant-segment region were used to synthesize first-strand cDNA for TCR alpha and beta chains. To control for contamination, every cDNA library carried two barcodes: a SMART-Mk sample barcode plus Illumina barcodes. TruSeq adapter sequences, together with Illumina sample barcodes, were added in two successive PCR steps. Sequencing of the TCR alpha and beta cDNA libraries was done on the Illumina HiSeq platform using custom primers. Per the original workflow: Raw reads were processed with MiGEC to extract unique molecular identifiers, and MiXCR was used to determine CDR3 positions. For each individual, recombination models were inferred using an EM algorithm with the repgenHMM and IGoR tools. The analysis of shared clonotypes was done with the tcR package in R, with sharing normalized by the product of cloneset sizes. To study raw recombination without the effects of thymic and clonal selection, out-of-frame nonproductive sequences were analyzed. The public reads were quality trimmed at Q25 with fastp and then assembled into clones with MiXCR by TCRdb, keeping productive beta chains. For every CDR3 protein sequence, its rows merge into one entry that carries the most common genes and DNA. It is TCRdb's table, rather than the study itself, that gives the V and J calls and clone size. In this sample the table shows 1.5 million to 2 million distinct CDR3 sequences, around a third of which occur a single time. The top ten clones comprise about 0.25% of the sample.

Only healthy Caucasian donors were included. The material sequenced was cord blood. The sequence was collected from a newborn girl in good health.

The nucleotide sequence reads as follows: TGCGCCAGCAGCTTGCAGGATCTCTCCTACAATGAGCAGTTCTTC. It codes for CASSLQDLSYNEQFF. The chain uses TRBV5-1 and TRBJ2-1; no D segment can be confidently identified. Including cysteine and phenylalanine, the CDR3 has 15 amino acids. Of the read, only the CDR3 DNA is kept; its 45 bases are in frame from base 1. Taken from the germline V gene, the CDR1 and CDR2 loops are SGHRS and YFSETQ. The trim is 1 base for V and 0 bases for J, with a gap of 8 bases between the germline ends.